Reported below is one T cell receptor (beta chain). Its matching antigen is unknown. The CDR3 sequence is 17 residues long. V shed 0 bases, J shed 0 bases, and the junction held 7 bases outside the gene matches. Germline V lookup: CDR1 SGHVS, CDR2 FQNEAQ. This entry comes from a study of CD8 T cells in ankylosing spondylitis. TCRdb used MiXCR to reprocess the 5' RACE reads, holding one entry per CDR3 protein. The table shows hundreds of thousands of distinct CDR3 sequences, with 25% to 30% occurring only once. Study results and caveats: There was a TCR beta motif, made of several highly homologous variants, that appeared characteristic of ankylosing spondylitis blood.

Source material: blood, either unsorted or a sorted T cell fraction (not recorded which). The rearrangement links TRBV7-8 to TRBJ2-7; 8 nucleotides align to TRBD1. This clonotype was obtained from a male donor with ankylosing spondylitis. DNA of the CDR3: TGTGCCAGCAGCTTAGCGCCAGGGGGCCTCCCCTCCTACGAGCAGTACTTC. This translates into CASSLAPGGLPSYEQYF.